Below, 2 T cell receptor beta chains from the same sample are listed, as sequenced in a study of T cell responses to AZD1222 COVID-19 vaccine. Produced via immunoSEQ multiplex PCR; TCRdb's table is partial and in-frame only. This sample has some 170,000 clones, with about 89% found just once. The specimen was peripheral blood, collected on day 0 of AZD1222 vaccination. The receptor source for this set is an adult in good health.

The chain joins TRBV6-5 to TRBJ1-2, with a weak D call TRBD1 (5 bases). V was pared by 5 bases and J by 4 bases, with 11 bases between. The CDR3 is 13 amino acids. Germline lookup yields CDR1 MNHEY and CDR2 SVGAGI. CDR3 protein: CASSTGGGYGYTF. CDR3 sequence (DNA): TGTGCCAGCAGTACGGGGGGAGGCTATGGCTACACCTTC.

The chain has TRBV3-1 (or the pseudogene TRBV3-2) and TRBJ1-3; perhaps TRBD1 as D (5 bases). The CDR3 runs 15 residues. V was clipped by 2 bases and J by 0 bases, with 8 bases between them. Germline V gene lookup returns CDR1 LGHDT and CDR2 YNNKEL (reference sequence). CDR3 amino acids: CASSQWGSSGNTIYF. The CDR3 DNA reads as TGTGCCAGCAGCCAATGGGGGAGCTCTGGAAACACCATATATTTT.